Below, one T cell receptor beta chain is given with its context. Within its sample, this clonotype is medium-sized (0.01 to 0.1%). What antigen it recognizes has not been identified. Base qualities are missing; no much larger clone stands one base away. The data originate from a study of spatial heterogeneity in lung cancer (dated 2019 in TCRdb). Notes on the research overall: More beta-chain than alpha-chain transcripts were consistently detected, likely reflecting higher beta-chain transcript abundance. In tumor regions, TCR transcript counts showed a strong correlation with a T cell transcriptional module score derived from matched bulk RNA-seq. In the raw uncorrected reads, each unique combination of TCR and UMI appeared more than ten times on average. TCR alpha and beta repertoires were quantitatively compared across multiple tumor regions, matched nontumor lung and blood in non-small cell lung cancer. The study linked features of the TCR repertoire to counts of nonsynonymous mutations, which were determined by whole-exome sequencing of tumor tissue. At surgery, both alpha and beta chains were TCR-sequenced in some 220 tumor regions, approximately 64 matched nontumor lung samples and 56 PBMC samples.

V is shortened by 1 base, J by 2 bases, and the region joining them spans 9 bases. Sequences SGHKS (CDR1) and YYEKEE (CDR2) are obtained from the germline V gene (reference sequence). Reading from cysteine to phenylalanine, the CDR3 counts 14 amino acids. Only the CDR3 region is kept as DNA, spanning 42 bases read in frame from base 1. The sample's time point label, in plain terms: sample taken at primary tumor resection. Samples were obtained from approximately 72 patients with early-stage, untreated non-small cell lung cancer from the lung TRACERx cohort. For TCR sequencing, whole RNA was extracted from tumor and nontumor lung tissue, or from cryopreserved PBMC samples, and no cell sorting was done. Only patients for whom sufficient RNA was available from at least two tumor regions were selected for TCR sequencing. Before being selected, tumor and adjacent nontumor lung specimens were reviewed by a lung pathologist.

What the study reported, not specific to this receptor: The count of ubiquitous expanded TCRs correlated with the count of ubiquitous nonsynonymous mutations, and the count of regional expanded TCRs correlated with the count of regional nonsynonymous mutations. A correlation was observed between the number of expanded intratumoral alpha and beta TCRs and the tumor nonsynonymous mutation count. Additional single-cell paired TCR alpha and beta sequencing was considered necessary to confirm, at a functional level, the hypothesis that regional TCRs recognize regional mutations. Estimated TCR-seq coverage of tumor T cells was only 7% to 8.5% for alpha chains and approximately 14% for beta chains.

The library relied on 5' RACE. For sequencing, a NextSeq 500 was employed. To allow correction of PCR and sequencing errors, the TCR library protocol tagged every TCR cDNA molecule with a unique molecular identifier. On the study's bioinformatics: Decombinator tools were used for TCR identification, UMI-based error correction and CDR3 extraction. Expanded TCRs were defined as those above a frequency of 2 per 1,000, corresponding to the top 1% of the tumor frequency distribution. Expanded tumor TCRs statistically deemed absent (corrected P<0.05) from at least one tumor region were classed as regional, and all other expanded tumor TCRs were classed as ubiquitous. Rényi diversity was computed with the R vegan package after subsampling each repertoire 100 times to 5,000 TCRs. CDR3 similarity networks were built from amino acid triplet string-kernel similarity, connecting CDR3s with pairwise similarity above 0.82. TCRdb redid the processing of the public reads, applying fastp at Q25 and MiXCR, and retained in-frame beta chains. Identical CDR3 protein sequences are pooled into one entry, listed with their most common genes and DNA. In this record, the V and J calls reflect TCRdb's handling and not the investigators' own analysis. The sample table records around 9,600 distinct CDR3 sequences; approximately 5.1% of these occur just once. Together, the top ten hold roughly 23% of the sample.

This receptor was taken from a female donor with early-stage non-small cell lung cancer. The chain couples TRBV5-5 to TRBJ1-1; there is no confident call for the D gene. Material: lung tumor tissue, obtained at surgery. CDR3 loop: CASSLFWANTEAFF. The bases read TGTGCCAGCAGCTTGTTTTGGGCTAACACTGAAGCTTTCTTT.